Many counts were recorded for the clone carrying this TCR beta chain. TCRdb reprocessed the reads via MiXCR and lists one record per CDR3 protein. The table lists a few thousand distinct CDR3 sequences, 9% to 10% of them singletons, with 33% in the top ten. The V gene's germline CDR1 is LGHNA and CDR2 YNFKEQ. The V and J ends lost 4 bases and 4 bases respectively, with 15 bases between them. The CDR3 is 15 amino acids. This rearrangement joins TRBV4-2 to TRBJ2-3; D is uncertain. Sequenced material: CD4+ T cells from peripheral blood. The clonotype was recovered from a human donor with rheumatoid arthritis. CDR3 sequence: CASSPKKGISDTQYF. CDR3 coding DNA: TGTGCCAGCAGCCCCAAGAAAGGCATTTCAGATACGCAGTATTTT.